These 2 T cell receptor beta chains came from one sample sequenced in a study of technical replicates of blood from a few donors (dated by TCRdb to the late 2010s). The library was prepared using the immunoSEQ multiplex PCR assay. TCRdb took over this immuneACCESS table, retaining in-frame rearrangements with V and J assigned. Such tables are incomplete; in checked studies, under half of the missing clones stem from an unresolved V gene, and the remainder is unexplained. This sample gives approximately 81,000 clones in total; more than 90% of them show up just once. The ten largest make up 0.3% to 0.4% of the sample. The sample consisted of T cells isolated from PBMCs. These receptors were collected from a human donor in good health.

The chain has TRBV11-2 and TRBJ2-7; TRBD2 agrees at 8 bases. Germline V gene lookup returns CDR1 SGHAT and CDR2 FQNNGV. The CDR3 has 14 amino acids. V shed 1 base and J 4 bases; nucleotides not matched to a gene: 3. The CDR3 spells CASSLVGTSYEQYF. CDR3 sequence (DNA): TGTGCCAGCAGCTTAGTTGGGACTAGTTACGAGCAGTACTTC.

This clone occurred once. J is TRBJ2-7 and V is TRBV4-2; D unclear. This CDR3 region has 11 residues. Per germline, CDR1 LGHNA and CDR2 YNFKEQ. V was trimmed by 2 bases and J by 5 bases, leaving 4 bases between them. The CDR3 bases are TGTGCCAGCAGCCAATCCGACGAGCAGTACTTC. Translated: CASSQSDEQYF.